This record concerns one TCR beta chain sequence. Its antigen is not known. This sample stems from a study of T cell responses to AZD1222 COVID-19 vaccine. Findings and caveats of the study: Only 5 or 6 individuals given AZD1222 were seropositive at baseline.

Sequenced by immunoSEQ multiplex PCR; TCRdb stores in-frame clones only, minus some. The sample carries 100,000 to 150,000 clones, 85% to 90% recorded once. The CDR3 contains 15 residues. Germline CDR1 and CDR2: MNHEY and SVGEGT. V shed 6 bases and J shed 5 bases, with 19 bases lying between them. This sequence was found in an adult in good health. Sequences were derived from peripheral blood, sampled on day 0 of MenACWY control vaccination. The J gene is TRBJ1-1, the V gene TRBV6-2 or TRBV6-3; a weak D match, TRBD1 (5 bases). CDR3 in amino acids: CASSTGAPGRTEAFF. CDR3 nucleotide sequence: TGTGCCAGCAGCACCGGGGCCCCAGGGAGAACTGAAGCTTTCTTT.